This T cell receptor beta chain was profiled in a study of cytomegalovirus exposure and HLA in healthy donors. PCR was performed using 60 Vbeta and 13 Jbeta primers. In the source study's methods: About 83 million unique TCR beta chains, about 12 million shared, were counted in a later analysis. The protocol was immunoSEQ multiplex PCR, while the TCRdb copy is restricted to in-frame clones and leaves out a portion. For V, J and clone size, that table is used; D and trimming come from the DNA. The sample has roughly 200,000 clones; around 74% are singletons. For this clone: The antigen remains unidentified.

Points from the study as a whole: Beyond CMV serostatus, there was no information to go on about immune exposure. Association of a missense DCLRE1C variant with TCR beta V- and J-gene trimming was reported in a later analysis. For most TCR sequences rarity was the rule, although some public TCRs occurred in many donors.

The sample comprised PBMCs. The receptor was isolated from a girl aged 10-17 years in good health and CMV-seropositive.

This chain's CDR3 is CASSLGHTDTQYF. In DNA, the CDR3 is TGTGCCAGCAGCTTGGGCCACACAGATACGCAGTATTTT. The chain couples TRBV7-8 to TRBJ2-3; no firm D call. The germline V gene has CDR1 SGHVS and CDR2 FQNEAQ. CDR3 length equals 13 residues. V gave up 3 bases and J gave up 2 bases, with 6 bases separating them.